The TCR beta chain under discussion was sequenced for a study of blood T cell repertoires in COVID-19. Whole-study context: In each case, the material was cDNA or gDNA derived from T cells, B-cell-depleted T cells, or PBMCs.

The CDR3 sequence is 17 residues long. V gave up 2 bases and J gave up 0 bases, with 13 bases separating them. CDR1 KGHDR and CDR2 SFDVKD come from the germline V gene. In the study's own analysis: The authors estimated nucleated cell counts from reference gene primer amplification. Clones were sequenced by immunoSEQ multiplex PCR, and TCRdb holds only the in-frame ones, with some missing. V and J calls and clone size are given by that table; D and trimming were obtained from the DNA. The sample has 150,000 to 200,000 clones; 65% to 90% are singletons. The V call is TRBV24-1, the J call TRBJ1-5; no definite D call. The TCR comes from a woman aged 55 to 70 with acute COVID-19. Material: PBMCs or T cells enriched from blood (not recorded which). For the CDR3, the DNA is TGTGCCACCAGTGATTCGGGGATGCTTACTAGCAATCAGCCCCAGCATTTT. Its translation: CATSDSGMLTSNQPQHF.